A selection of T cell receptor beta chains follows, all from one sample in a study of PD-L1 blockade in urothelial cancer. Assay: immunoSEQ multiplex PCR; the TCRdb copy retains only in-frame clones and omits some. The repertoire includes just under 40,000 clones, approximately 90% of them detected once, and over 9% sits in the top ten. The sample consisted of PBMCs, taken around atezolizumab (anti-PD-L1) treatment. These receptors all come from a woman between 55 and 75 years old with urothelial cancer. Each CDR3 is given with its conserved first and last residue. The order of the fields is J gene, clone size, V gene, D gene, CDR3 protein, CDR3 DNA. The D gene is left open where the match is weak. Only some rows state a clone size, as once, few, many or a class for expanded clones.

J gene: TRBJ1-5
clone size: -
V gene: TRBV10-3
D gene: -
CDR3 protein: CAISVGGNQPQHF
CDR3 DNA: TGTGCCATCAGCGTAGGGGGAAATCAGCCCCAGCATTTT

J gene: TRBJ1-1
clone size: -
V gene: TRBV28
D gene: TRBD1
CDR3 protein: CASSEQGKTF
CDR3 DNA: TGTGCCAGCAGTGAACAGGGGAAGACCTTT

J gene: TRBJ1-1
clone size: -
V gene: TRBV7-9
D gene: -
CDR3 protein: CASSTRQVLRPEHGEAFF
CDR3 DNA: TGTGCCAGCAGCACCCGACAGGTATTGCGCCCCGAACATGGTGAAGCTTTCTTT

J gene: TRBJ2-7
clone size: few
V gene: TRBV7-9
D gene: -
CDR3 protein: CASSPHYEQYF
CDR3 DNA: TGTGCCAGCAGCCCCCACTACGAGCAGTACTTC

J gene: TRBJ2-3
clone size: -
V gene: TRBV7-2
D gene: -
CDR3 protein: CASSSPGTPLDTQYF
CDR3 DNA: TGTGCCAGCAGCTCGCCCGGGACTCCGTTAGATACGCAGTATTTT

J gene: TRBJ2-1
clone size: -
V gene: TRBV5-4
D gene: -
CDR3 protein: CASSLAVSSYNEQFF
CDR3 DNA: TGTGCCAGCAGCTTGGCGGTTAGCTCCTACAATGAGCAGTTCTTC

J gene: TRBJ2-5
clone size: -
V gene: TRBV2
D gene: TRBD2
CDR3 protein: CASSEWGTSGLQETQYF
CDR3 DNA: TGTGCCAGCAGTGAATGGGGGACTAGCGGACTCCAAGAGACCCAGTACTTC

J gene: TRBJ2-3
clone size: -
V gene: TRBV15
D gene: TRBD1
CDR3 protein: CATSRGGTGVGDTQYF
CDR3 DNA: TGTGCCACCAGCAGAGGAGGGACAGGGGTGGGAGATACGCAGTATTTT

J gene: TRBJ1-2
clone size: -
V gene: TRBV27
D gene: -
CDR3 protein: CASGAPLLSIFYGYTF
CDR3 DNA: TGTGCCAGCGGGGCCCCTTTACTCTCTATTTTCTATGGCTACACCTTC

J gene: TRBJ2-3
clone size: -
V gene: TRBV6-5
D gene: TRBD1
CDR3 protein: CASSPTGGVTDTQYF
CDR3 DNA: TGTGCCAGCAGTCCGACAGGGGGCGTCACAGATACGCAGTATTTT

J gene: TRBJ1-1
clone size: -
V gene: TRBV19
D gene: -
CDR3 protein: CASREGRLNTEAFF
CDR3 DNA: TGTGCCAGTCGGGAAGGGAGACTGAACACTGAAGCTTTCTTT

J gene: TRBJ2-7
clone size: -
V gene: TRBV27
D gene: TRBD2
CDR3 protein: CATALGGSSYEQYF
CDR3 DNA: TGTGCCACCGCGTTGGGCGGGAGCTCCTACGAGCAGTACTTC

J gene: TRBJ1-3
clone size: -
V gene: TRBV30
D gene: -
CDR3 protein: CAWSEDWGISGNTIYF
CDR3 DNA: TGTGCCTGGAGTGAAGACTGGGGCATCTCTGGAAACACCATATATTTT

J gene: TRBJ1-1
clone size: few
V gene: TRBV14
D gene: -
CDR3 protein: CASSELGAGNTEAFF
CDR3 DNA: TGTGCCAGCAGTGAATTGGGGGCGGGTAACACTGAAGCTTTCTTT

J gene: TRBJ2-3
clone size: once
V gene: TRBV6-5
D gene: TRBD1
CDR3 protein: CASSYAPGQKSDTQYF
CDR3 DNA: TGTGCCAGCAGTTACGCGCCGGGACAGAAATCAGATACGCAGTATTTT

J gene: TRBJ1-4
clone size: -
V gene: TRBV19
D gene: TRBD1
CDR3 protein: CASRDRGITNEKLFF
CDR3 DNA: TGTGCCAGTAGGGACAGGGGTATCACTAATGAAAAACTGTTTTTT

J gene: TRBJ1-5
clone size: -
V gene: TRBV28
D gene: -
CDR3 protein: CASSSLRQPQHF
CDR3 DNA: TGTGCCAGCAGTTCCTTGCGTCAGCCCCAGCATTTT

J gene: TRBJ2-3
clone size: -
V gene: TRBV5-1
D gene: -
CDR3 protein: CASSLGHREDTQYF
CDR3 DNA: TGCGCCAGCAGCTTGGGGCATCGGGAAGATACGCAGTATTTT

J gene: TRBJ2-7
clone size: -
V gene: TRBV2
D gene: TRBD1
CDR3 protein: CASSVQGTGGAGAQYF
CDR3 DNA: TGTGCCAGCAGTGTCCAGGGGACAGGGGGCGCCGGCGCGCAGTACTTC

J gene: TRBJ1-2
clone size: -
V gene: TRBV7-8
D gene: TRBD1
CDR3 protein: CASSFTTGVYGYTF
CDR3 DNA: TGTGCCAGCAGCTTTACGACAGGGGTCTATGGCTACACCTTC

J gene: TRBJ1-5
clone size: -
V gene: TRBV5-4
D gene: TRBD1
CDR3 protein: CASSLAYHSGTGGNQPQHF
CDR3 DNA: TGTGCCAGCAGCTTAGCCTATCATTCCGGGACAGGGGGCAATCAGCCCCAGCATTTT

J gene: TRBJ2-2
clone size: -
V gene: TRBV11-2
D gene: -
CDR3 protein: CASRPSRAQPWTGELFF
CDR3 DNA: TGTGCCAGCAGGCCTAGCCGGGCCCAACCTTGGACCGGGGAGCTGTTTTTT

J gene: TRBJ2-1
clone size: -
V gene: TRBV4-3
D gene: -
CDR3 protein: CASSQVSRSSYNEQFF
CDR3 DNA: TGCGCCAGCAGCCAAGTATCTCGGAGCTCCTACAATGAGCAGTTCTTC

J gene: TRBJ2-1
clone size: -
V gene: TRBV29-1
D gene: TRBD2
CDR3 protein: CSVDGTSGVNEQFF
CDR3 DNA: TGCAGCGTCGACGGGACTAGCGGGGTTAATGAGCAGTTCTTC

J gene: TRBJ1-3
clone size: -
V gene: TRBV27
D gene: -
CDR3 protein: CASSSGGSSGNTIYF
CDR3 DNA: TGTGCCAGCAGTTCGGGGGGGTCTTCTGGAAACACCATATATTTT

J gene: TRBJ2-7
clone size: -
V gene: TRBV18
D gene: TRBD1
CDR3 protein: CASTTGATDYEQYF
CDR3 DNA: TGTGCCAGCACCACAGGGGCAACAGACTACGAGCAGTACTTC

J gene: TRBJ2-7
clone size: -
V gene: TRBV4-1
D gene: -
CDR3 protein: CASSPSWDLGIEQYF
CDR3 DNA: TGCGCCAGCAGCCCCTCCTGGGACTTGGGAATCGAGCAGTACTTC

J gene: TRBJ2-7
clone size: -
V gene: TRBV7-9
D gene: -
CDR3 protein: CASSLNFGEQYF
CDR3 DNA: TGTGCCAGCAGCTTAAATTTCGGGGAGCAGTACTTC

J gene: TRBJ2-1
clone size: -
V gene: TRBV5-1
D gene: TRBD2
CDR3 protein: CASSPGSSGRGSNNEQFF
CDR3 DNA: TGCGCCAGCAGCCCGGGGTCTAGCGGGAGAGGTTCAAACAATGAGCAGTTCTTC

J gene: TRBJ2-1
clone size: -
V gene: TRBV5-1
D gene: TRBD1
CDR3 protein: CASSLGSGTGGGGEQFF
CDR3 DNA: TGCGCCAGCAGCCTGGGCTCCGGGACAGGGGGCGGCGGTGAGCAGTTCTTC

J gene: TRBJ2-6
clone size: -
V gene: TRBV19
D gene: -
CDR3 protein: CATKFPGPGANVLTF
CDR3 DNA: TGTGCCACCAAATTCCCAGGGCCAGGGGCCAACGTCCTGACTTTC

J gene: TRBJ1-5
clone size: -
V gene: TRBV5-8
D gene: -
CDR3 protein: CASSLGTLQGINQPQHF
CDR3 DNA: TGTGCCAGCAGCTTGGGGACATTACAGGGAATTAATCAGCCCCAGCATTTT

J gene: TRBJ2-5
clone size: few
V gene: TRBV19
D gene: -
CDR3 protein: CASSSQGVQTQYF
CDR3 DNA: TGTGCCAGTAGTTCGCAGGGCGTGCAGACCCAGTACTTC

J gene: TRBJ2-1
clone size: -
V gene: TRBV6-5
D gene: TRBD2
CDR3 protein: CASSYSGTSYNEQFF
CDR3 DNA: TGTGCCAGCAGTTACTCCGGGACTAGCTACAATGAGCAGTTCTTC

J gene: TRBJ2-3
clone size: -
V gene: TRBV5-5
D gene: TRBD2
CDR3 protein: CASSSSGRYTQYF
CDR3 DNA: TGTGCCAGCAGCTCTAGCGGGAGGTATACGCAGTATTTT

J gene: TRBJ2-7
clone size: -
V gene: TRBV15
D gene: TRBD2
CDR3 protein: CATSRDQGLANEQYF
CDR3 DNA: TGTGCCACCAGCAGAGATCAGGGACTAGCGAACGAGCAGTACTTC

J gene: TRBJ1-3
clone size: -
V gene: TRBV5-1
D gene: -
CDR3 protein: CASSLSGSIGNTIYF
CDR3 DNA: TGCGCCAGCAGCTTGTCAGGGTCTATTGGAAACACCATATATTTT

J gene: TRBJ2-1
clone size: -
V gene: TRBV19
D gene: TRBD1
CDR3 protein: CASSRDRSSYNEQFF
CDR3 DNA: TGTGCCAGTAGTAGGGACAGGAGCTCCTACAATGAGCAGTTCTTC

J gene: TRBJ2-7
clone size: -
V gene: TRBV5-4
D gene: TRBD2
CDR3 protein: CASREGLAGDNEQYF
CDR3 DNA: TGTGCCAGCAGGGAGGGACTAGCGGGAGACAACGAGCAGTACTTC

J gene: TRBJ2-7
clone size: -
V gene: TRBV28
D gene: TRBD2
CDR3 protein: CASRGTSGSYEQYF
CDR3 DNA: TGTGCCAGCAGGGGGACTAGCGGCTCCTACGAGCAGTACTTC

J gene: TRBJ2-3
clone size: -
V gene: TRBV9
D gene: -
CDR3 protein: CASSTQLAADTQYF
CDR3 DNA: TGTGCCAGCAGCACGCAACTAGCTGCAGATACGCAGTATTTT

J gene: TRBJ2-5
clone size: -
V gene: TRBV29-1
D gene: -
CDR3 protein: CSVFTLDYQETQYF
CDR3 DNA: TGCAGCGTATTTACTCTCGACTACCAAGAGACCCAGTACTTC

J gene: TRBJ1-2
clone size: few
V gene: TRBV9
D gene: -
CDR3 protein: CASRRDLNYGYTF
CDR3 DNA: TGTGCCAGCCGCCGGGACTTAAACTATGGCTACACCTTC

J gene: TRBJ1-2
clone size: -
V gene: TRBV15
D gene: -
CDR3 protein: CATSRDGWGGDGYTF
CDR3 DNA: TGTGCCACCAGCAGAGATGGATGGGGAGGGGATGGCTACACCTTC

J gene: TRBJ2-5
clone size: -
V gene: TRBV5-1
D gene: TRBD1
CDR3 protein: CASSLGTGLETQYF
CDR3 DNA: TGCGCCAGCAGCTTGGGGACAGGGTTGGAGACCCAGTACTTC

J gene: TRBJ1-2
clone size: once
V gene: TRBV6-1
D gene: TRBD1
CDR3 protein: CASKDRANYGYTF
CDR3 DNA: TGTGCCAGCAAGGACAGGGCTAACTATGGCTACACCTTC

J gene: TRBJ2-3
clone size: once
V gene: TRBV7-3
D gene: TRBD2
CDR3 protein: CASSVSGSRSDTQYF
CDR3 DNA: TGTGCCAGCAGCGTTAGCGGGAGCCGATCGGATACGCAGTATTTT

J gene: TRBJ2-6
clone size: -
V gene: TRBV7-2
D gene: TRBD1
CDR3 protein: CASSAKGQGTGANVLTF
CDR3 DNA: TGTGCCAGCAGCGCTAAGGGACAGGGTACCGGGGCCAACGTCCTGACTTTC

J gene: TRBJ2-3
clone size: -
V gene: TRBV14
D gene: -
CDR3 protein: CASSQVRADTQYF
CDR3 DNA: TGTGCCAGCAGCCAAGTCCGCGCAGATACGCAGTATTTT

J gene: TRBJ2-1
clone size: -
V gene: TRBV9
D gene: TRBD2
CDR3 protein: CASSVAIMGTSRTQEQFF
CDR3 DNA: TGTGCCAGCAGCGTAGCAATTATGGGGACTAGTCGAACTCAGGAGCAGTTCTTC

J gene: TRBJ2-2
clone size: -
V gene: TRBV7-2
D gene: -
CDR3 protein: CASSFSRGAWTGELFF
CDR3 DNA: TGTGCCAGCAGCTTCAGTCGGGGGGCGTGGACCGGGGAGCTGTTTTTT

J gene: TRBJ2-7
clone size: -
V gene: TRBV19
D gene: -
CDR3 protein: CASSPASGLAPYEQYF
CDR3 DNA: TGTGCCAGTAGTCCAGCCAGCGGGCTCGCACCCTACGAGCAGTACTTC

J gene: TRBJ1-1
clone size: -
V gene: TRBV5-1
D gene: TRBD1
CDR3 protein: CASSVSGGNTEAFF
CDR3 DNA: TGCGCCAGCAGCGTCTCAGGGGGGAACACTGAAGCTTTCTTT

J gene: TRBJ2-7
clone size: large
V gene: TRBV19
D gene: TRBD1
CDR3 protein: CASSMTGGIYEQYF
CDR3 DNA: TGTGCCAGTAGTATGACAGGGGGCATCTACGAGCAGTACTTC

J gene: TRBJ1-2
clone size: -
V gene: TRBV19
D gene: -
CDR3 protein: CASSSGTGGYGYTF
CDR3 DNA: TGTGCCAGTAGCTCGGGAACCGGGGGCTATGGCTACACCTTC

J gene: TRBJ2-3
clone size: -
V gene: TRBV5-8
D gene: TRBD1
CDR3 protein: CASSLERGRSTDTQYF
CDR3 DNA: TGTGCCAGCAGCTTGGAGAGGGGGCGCAGCACAGATACGCAGTATTTT

J gene: TRBJ2-7
clone size: -
V gene: TRBV28
D gene: TRBD1
CDR3 protein: CASASPWGQASYEQYF
CDR3 DNA: TGTGCCAGCGCCTCCCCCTGGGGACAGGCATCCTACGAGCAGTACTTC